One and the same sample provided the 12 T cell receptor beta chains below, sequenced in a study of blood T cell repertoires in COVID-19. The table came from immunoSEQ multiplex PCR; TCRdb's copy has only in-frame clones and leaves some out. The sample holds 90,000 to 130,000 clones, about nine tenths seen once. Sequencing was carried out using peripheral blood. The receptors shown here come from a human donor in a cohort sampled during active COVID-19.

V and J are TRBV4-1 and TRBJ2-2; 9 bases align to TRBD1. The V gene end was trimmed by 2 bases and the J gene end by 6 bases; junction bases not matched to a gene: 4. Per the germline V gene, CDR1 is MGHRA and CDR2 is YSYEKL. There are 15 residues in the CDR3. For the CDR3, the DNA is TGCGCCAGCAGCCAATCCGACAGGGGGTCCGGGGAGCTGTTTTTT. This sequence encodes CASSQSDRGSGELFF.

The chain recombines TRBV5-1 with TRBJ1-3; D gene ambiguous. The germline V gene has CDR1 SGHRS and CDR2 YFSETQ. This CDR3 is built from 15 residues. The V gene lost 0 bases and the J gene lost 4 bases, with 11 bases spanning the gap. CDR3 region: CASSLDRGTGNTIYF. The DNA for the CDR3 is TGCGCCAGCAGCTTGGACCGGGGTACAGGAAACACCATATATTTT.

This chain uses TRBV3-1 (or the pseudogene TRBV3-2) with TRBJ1-6; TRBD1 matches 11 bases. The CDR3 spans 18 residues. V shed 4 bases, J shed 4 bases, and the junction held 9 bases outside the gene matches. CDR1 and CDR2 from the germline V gene are LGHDT and YNNKEL (reference sequence). The DNA of the CDR3 is TGTGCCAGCAGCCCGCTAGGAGGGACAGGGGGATATAATTCACCCCTCCACTTT. It translates to CASSPLGGTGGYNSPLHF.

The chain recombines TRBV7-3 with TRBJ2-5, with TRBD2 matching 13 bases. The CDR3 loop spans 17 amino acids. Germline V gene data show CDR1 as SGHTA and CDR2 as FQGTGA. V shed 5 bases, J shed 4 bases, and the junction held 10 bases outside the gene matches. The CDR3 is CASSALTSGGERETQYF. The CDR3 nucleotides are TGTGCCAGCAGCGCCCTTACTAGCGGGGGGGAGCGAGAGACCCAGTACTTC.

A few counts support this clone. This chain links TRBV5-5 with TRBJ2-1; 9 bases are a match to TRBD2. This CDR3 spans 15 amino acids. The V gene's germline CDR1 is SGHKS and CDR2 YYEKEE (reference sequence). V lost 3 bases and J lost 0; bases outside the gene matches: 1. The CDR3 nucleotides are TGTGCCAGCAGCTCGACTAGCGGCTCCTACAATGAGCAGTTCTTC. Its protein is CASSSTSGSYNEQFF. The full variable domain, in which reference TRBV5-5 and TRBJ2-1 provide the parts outside the CDR3, is DAGVTQSPTHLIKTRGQQVTLRCSPISGHKSVSWYQQVLGQGPQFIFQYYEKEERGRGNFPDRFSARQFPNYSSELNVNALLLGDSALYLCASSSTSGSYNEQFFGPGTRLTVL.

The chain employs TRBV27 and TRBJ2-5; 11 bases are a match to TRBD2. In germline, CDR1 is MNHEY, CDR2 SMNVEV (reference sequence). This CDR3 comprises 16 residues. Trimming removed 6 bases from V and 1 base from J; junction bases left unmatched: 7. This CDR3 is CASRRLAGYSQETQYF. CDR3 DNA sequence: TGTGCCAGCAGGAGACTAGCGGGGTATTCCCAAGAGACCCAGTACTTC.

J is TRBJ1-1 and V is TRBV6-1; maybe TRBD1 (5 bases). The CDR3 totals 17 residues. V was clipped by 4 bases and J by 4 bases, with 22 bases between them. Germline CDR1 and CDR2: MNHNS and SASEGT. CDR3 DNA sequence: TGTGCCAGCAGTGCAGTAGGTAGGAGGGGTGGACGCACTGAAGCTTTCTTT. Residues: CASSAVGRRGGRTEAFF.

V gene TRBV28 combines with J gene TRBJ1-4; possibly TRBD1 for D (6 bases). The length of the CDR3 is 13 residues. V lost 11 bases, J lost 4 bases, and 14 bases lay in between. Germline CDR1 is MDHEN and CDR2 is SYDVKM. CDR3 region: CASRQGNNEKLFF. CDR3 bases: TGTGCCTCGAGGCAGGGGAATAATGAAAAACTGTTTTTT.

The V call is TRBV7-9, the J call TRBJ2-5; D possibly corresponds to TRBD1 (5 bases). Germline V CDR1 and CDR2: SEHNR, FQNEAQ (reference sequence). This CDR3 spans 19 amino acids. V gave up 5 bases and J gave up 7 bases, with 32 bases separating them. This CDR3 reads CASSVENAGDRLRPGTQYF. CDR3 coding DNA: TGTGCCAGCAGCGTAGAGAACGCCGGCGACAGACTCCGCCCGGGGACCCAGTACTTC. Based on the CDR3 plus reference TRBV7-9 and TRBJ2-5, the full variable domain is DTGVSQNPRHKITKRGQNVTFRCDPISEHNRLYWYRQTLGQGPEFLTYFQNEAQLEKSRLLSDRFSAERPKGSFSTLEIQRTEQGDSAMYLCASSVENAGDRLRPGTQYFGPGTRLLVL.

J is TRBJ2-5 and V is TRBV27, with 7 bases that match TRBD2. The CDR3 has 14 residues. Germline V gene data show CDR1 as MNHEY and CDR2 as SMNVEV (reference sequence). V lost 5 bases to trimming and J lost 5 bases; unmatched junction nucleotides: 8. The CDR3 loop is CASSPSLAQETQYF. The CDR3 DNA reads TGTGCCAGCAGTCCCTCACTAGCGCAGGAGACCCAGTACTTC.

The chain uses TRBV6-1 and TRBJ1-5; D call uncertain. CDR1 and CDR2 (germline): MNHNS, SASEGT. V lost 2 bases to trimming and J lost 11 bases, with 13 bases between them. The CDR3 is made up of 13 amino acids. CDR3 region: CASSEPLGRAQHF. The CDR3 DNA reads TGTGCCAGCAGTGAACCCCTGGGGAGGGCCCAGCATTTT.

The chain employs TRBV11-1 and TRBJ2-2; tentative D call: TRBD2 (5 bases). Germline V gene sequence: CDR1 SGHAT, CDR2 FQDESV (reference sequence). The V gene lost 0 bases and the J gene lost 0 bases, with 8 bases spanning the gap. The CDR3 covers 16 residues. CDR3 sequence reads: CASSLAGMTNTGELFF. The CDR3 nucleotides read TGTGCCAGCAGCTTAGCCGGGATGACGAACACCGGGGAGCTGTTTTTT.